These 25 T cell receptor beta chains share one sample of origin, sequenced in a study of blood T cell repertoires in COVID-19 (dated by TCRdb to between 2020 and 2021). The method was the immunoSEQ multiplex PCR assay. TCRdb took this table from immuneACCESS and kept in-frame rearrangements with V and J called. Such tables lack part of the clones; where checked against another copy, unresolved V genes explain under half of the gap, and the rest is unexplained. The sample profile shows some 240,000 clones; around 83% of them were found once. The ten largest make up around 11% of the sample. Sequenced material: peripheral blood. Receptors originate from a woman in her sixties or seventies with active or convalescent COVID-19.

As for this clone: The junction departs from germline at one end; a sequencing error may be responsible. J is TRBJ2-2 and V is TRBV4-1; 7 bases match TRBD2. The germline CDR1 and CDR2 sequences are MGHRA and YSYEKL. This CDR3 is built from 16 residues. The CDR3 sequence is CARSPRGLQNTGELFF. Written as DNA, the CDR3 is TGCGCCCGCAGCCCGCGGGGGTTGCAGAACACCGGGGAGCTGTTTTTT.

This clone was found once. The rearrangement uses TRBV2 and TRBJ2-1, with a possible D match to TRBD2 (6 bases). From germline, CDR1 is SNHLY and CDR2 FYNNEI. V dropped 6 bases and J dropped 2 bases, with 20 bases sitting between them. This CDR3 has 17 residues. CDR3 sequence: CASSPNPSVGAYNEQFF. The DNA for the CDR3 is TGTGCCAGCAGCCCGAACCCTAGCGTGGGGGCCTACAATGAGCAGTTCTTC.

This clone has a handful of counts. This chain connects TRBV18 to TRBJ1-1, with TRBD1 identical over 8 bases. V dropped 4 bases and J dropped 4; count of bases not matched to a gene: 2. The germline gives CDR1 KGHSH, CDR2 LQKENI. The CDR3 has 13 amino acids. The CDR3: CASSRQGRTEAFF. CDR3 nucleotide sequence: TGTGCCAGCTCACGACAGGGGCGCACTGAAGCTTTCTTT.

The V gene is TRBV5-1, the J gene TRBJ1-2; 8 nucleotides line up with TRBD1. This CDR3 has 17 amino acids. Germline CDR1 and CDR2: SGHRS and YFSETQ. V gave up 4 bases and J gave up 4 bases; unmatched junction bases: 15. Here the CDR3 reads CASSRHLRGQGFYGYTF. CDR3 nucleotide sequence: TGCGCCAGCAGCAGACACCTCCGAGGACAGGGATTCTATGGCTACACCTTC.

This chain connects TRBV27 to TRBJ2-7; the D gene is possibly TRBD2 (6 bases). Per the germline V gene, CDR1 is MNHEY and CDR2 is SMNVEV (reference sequence). V lost 6 bases and J lost 0, with 15 bases in between. There are 15 residues in the CDR3. CDR3 protein: CASRWAGRSSYEQYF. CDR3 nucleotides: TGTGCCAGCAGATGGGCGGGACGGAGCTCCTACGAGCAGTACTTC.

The chain joins TRBV7-2 to TRBJ1-2; 7 positions match TRBD1. V was clipped by 2 bases and J by 4 bases; unmatched bases: 16. The CDR3 is 18 residues long. CDR1 is SGHTA and CDR2 is FQGNSA in the germline V gene. The DNA for the CDR3 is TGTGCCAGCAGCTTAAGGCCCCTGGGCAGGGGGAGCGGCTATGGCTACACCTTC. Translated, it gives CASSLRPLGRGSGYGYTF.

This rearrangement joins TRBV7-9 to TRBJ2-7; TRBD2 might be the D (5 bases). The germline gives CDR1 SEHNR, CDR2 FQNEAQ (reference sequence). CDR3 size: 12 residues. Trimming took 1 base from V and 5 from J, leaving 6 bases between them. DNA of the CDR3: TGTGCCAGCAGCTTAGAGCGGAACGAGCAGTACTTC. The encoded protein is CASSLERNEQYF.

This sequence joins TRBV5-1 and TRBJ1-5; D remains unclear. Germline V gene sequence: CDR1 SGHRS, CDR2 YFSETQ. CDR3 size: 15 residues. The ends were cut back, 0 bases at V and 7 bases at J, with 14 bases in the middle. The CDR3 loop is CASSLAGGSPQPQHF. CDR3 sequence (DNA): TGCGCCAGCAGCTTGGCCGGAGGGTCCCCCCAGCCCCAGCATTTT.

This chain joins TRBV5-4 and TRBJ1-2, with 7 positions matching TRBD1. V shed 3 bases and J 4 bases; nucleotides not matched to a gene: 9. The germline gives CDR1 SGHNT, CDR2 YYREEE (reference sequence). The CDR3 covers 15 residues. The CDR3 DNA is TGTGCCAGCAGCTACGACAGGGCGGTGAGCTATGGCTACACCTTC. This encodes CASSYDRAVSYGYTF.

V gene TRBV30 combines with J gene TRBJ1-2; D is possibly TRBD1 (6 bases). V was shortened by 2 bases and J by 2 bases, with 12 bases between the two germline ends. CDR1 GTSNPN and CDR2 SVGIG come from the germline V gene (reference sequence). CDR3 size: 14 residues. CDR3 amino acids: CAWSYGTPNYGYTF. DNA of the CDR3: TGTGCCTGGAGTTATGGGACACCCAACTATGGCTACACCTTC.

This chain uses TRBV7-8 with TRBJ2-5, with 10 positions matching TRBD2. Germline values: CDR1 SGHVS, CDR2 FQNEAQ. The CDR3 length is 16 residues. V shed 5 bases, J shed 3 bases, and the junction held 9 bases outside the gene matches. CDR3: CASSPGVSGGKETQYF. CDR3 nucleotide sequence: TGTGCCAGCAGCCCGGGGGTTAGCGGGGGGAAAGAGACCCAGTACTTC.

This chain connects TRBV12-5 to TRBJ2-5, with unresolved D. This CDR3 comprises 17 residues. CDR1 and CDR2 (germline): LGHNT, FRNRAP. Trimming removed 2 bases at V and 1 base at J, with 17 bases between. CDR3 sequence (DNA): TGTGCTAGTGGTTTGTCGTACATGTCCCATTTCCAAGAGACCCAGTACTTC. Translation: CASGLSYMSHFQETQYF.

The CDR3 nucleotides read TGTGCCAGCAGTTACGACAGGGCGAACACTGAAGCTTTCTTT. Residues: CASSYDRANTEAFF. The gene calls are TRBV6-6 and TRBJ1-1; 7 nucleotides align to TRBD1. The CDR3 is 14 residues long. CDR1 and CDR2 from the germline V gene are MNHNY and SVGAGI (reference sequence). V was clipped by 2 bases and J by 1 base; unmatched bases: 1.

The chain employs TRBV7-9 and TRBJ1-2; D may be TRBD1 (6 bases). V was clipped by 1 base and J by 7 bases, with 19 bases between them. The V gene's germline CDR1 is SEHNR and CDR2 FQNEAQ (reference sequence). The CDR3 is 16 amino acids. The CDR3 DNA follows: TGTGCCAGCAGCTTAGTTGGCACAGGGCGTTGGTTTGGCTACACCTTC. This translates into CASSLVGTGRWFGYTF.

The chain employs TRBV5-1 and TRBJ1-1; 7 bases are shared with TRBD1. Unmatched junction bases numbered 17, after V lost 4 bases and J lost 8 bases. Germline CDR1 and CDR2: SGHRS and YFSETQ. The CDR3 is made up of 16 amino acids. CDR3 amino acids: CASSPQMGTVLYEAFF. The CDR3 nucleotides are TGCGCCAGCAGCCCCCAAATGGGGACAGTATTATACGAAGCTTTCTTT.

The gene calls are TRBV6-2 or TRBV6-3 and TRBJ1-4, with TRBD1 matching 7 bases. From germline, CDR1 is MNHEY and CDR2 SVGEGT. Unmatched junction bases numbered 8, after V lost 4 bases and J lost 6 bases. The CDR3 has 15 amino acids. In DNA form, the CDR3 reads TGTGCCAGCAGTTCTACTCCGGGACAGTATGAAAAACTGTTTTTT. This sequence encodes CASSSTPGQYEKLFF.

This clone occurred a few times. The chain is built from TRBV7-2 and TRBJ2-7; 7 positions match TRBD1. The CDR3 runs 12 residues. Trimming took 5 bases from V and 5 from J; bases not matched to a gene: 3. The germline V gene has CDR1 SGHTA and CDR2 FQGNSA. The DNA for the CDR3 is TGTGCCAGCAGCATGGACAGGCACGAGCAGTACTTC. This gives the protein CASSMDRHEQYF.

The CDR3 reads CASTVPNRLNEQFF. CDR3 sequence (DNA): TGTGCCAGCACCGTGCCCAATCGGTTAAATGAGCAGTTCTTC. The V gene is TRBV27, the J gene TRBJ2-1; D call uncertain. The CDR3 covers 14 residues. V gave up 7 bases and J gave up 7 bases, with 17 bases separating them. The V gene's germline CDR1 is MNHEY and CDR2 SMNVEV (reference sequence).

The chain employs TRBV5-1 and TRBJ1-1, with 9 bases aligning to TRBD1. Germline V CDR1 and CDR2: SGHRS, YFSETQ. The CDR3 has 14 residues. Trimming at V came to 0 bases and at J to 7 bases, leaving 4 bases not matched to a gene. Written as DNA, the CDR3 is TGCGCCAGCAGCTTGGACAGGGGGCTAGATGAAGCTTTCTTT. It codes for CASSLDRGLDEAFF.

The rearrangement links TRBV7-2 to TRBJ2-1, with 13 positions matching TRBD2. Germline V CDR1 and CDR2: SGHTA, FQGNSA. V lost 0 bases and J lost 9; bases outside the gene matches: 8. The CDR3 loop spans 17 amino acids. The CDR3 coding sequence is TGTGCCAGCAGCTTAGCGTCCGGACTAGCGGGGGCTGGTGAGCAGTTCTTC. It is translated as CASSLASGLAGAGEQFF.

The rearrangement uses TRBV7-9 and TRBJ2-2; 9 nucleotides align to TRBD1. Germline CDR1 is SEHNR and CDR2 is FQNEAQ (reference sequence). This CDR3 has 15 amino acids. Trimming took 5 bases from V and 3 from J; bases not matched to a gene: 4. The CDR3 protein is CASSIGTGHTGELFF. The DNA for the CDR3 is TGTGCCAGCAGCATCGGGACAGGGCACACCGGGGAGCTGTTTTTT.

The chain uses TRBV27 and TRBJ2-3; 12 bases line up with TRBD2. The germline gives CDR1 MNHEY, CDR2 SMNVEV (reference sequence). This CDR3 has 18 amino acids. The ends lost 5 bases at V and 4 bases at J; junction bases unmatched: 13. CDR3 sequence: CASSARLSLAGGPDTQYF. DNA of the CDR3: TGTGCCAGCAGTGCCCGGCTGAGTCTAGCGGGGGGGCCAGATACGCAGTATTTT.

This chain joins TRBV19 and TRBJ1-5, with D hard to call. The germline gives CDR1 LNHDA, CDR2 SQIVND (reference sequence). This CDR3 is built from 15 residues. Trimming shortened V by 2 bases and J by 0 bases, and 8 bases separated the two germline ends. The DNA for the CDR3 is TGTGCCAGTAGTATATTATATTATAGCAATCAGCCCCAGCATTTT. Its protein is CASSILYYSNQPQHF.

This clone was detected a few times. This chain connects TRBV30 to TRBJ1-1; tentative D call: TRBD1 (6 bases). The CDR3 runs 15 residues. V was clipped by 0 bases and J by 5 bases, with 16 bases between them. Germline V gene lookup returns CDR1 GTSNPN and CDR2 SVGIG (reference sequence). In nucleotides, the CDR3 is TGTGCCTGGAGTGTACAGCTGGGGAGGGGGACTGAAGCTTTCTTT. The encoded protein is CAWSVQLGRGTEAFF.

DNA for the CDR3: TGTGCCAGCAGCTTGGGAGGGGGTTTTGTTGAGCAGTTCTTC. Amino acids: CASSLGGGFVEQFF. V usage is TRBV7-9 and J usage is TRBJ2-1; D is perhaps TRBD2 (7 bases). V lost 3 bases and J 9 bases, leaving 15 bases between the germline ends. This CDR3 spans 14 amino acids. Germline V CDR1 and CDR2: SEHNR, FQNEAQ (reference sequence).